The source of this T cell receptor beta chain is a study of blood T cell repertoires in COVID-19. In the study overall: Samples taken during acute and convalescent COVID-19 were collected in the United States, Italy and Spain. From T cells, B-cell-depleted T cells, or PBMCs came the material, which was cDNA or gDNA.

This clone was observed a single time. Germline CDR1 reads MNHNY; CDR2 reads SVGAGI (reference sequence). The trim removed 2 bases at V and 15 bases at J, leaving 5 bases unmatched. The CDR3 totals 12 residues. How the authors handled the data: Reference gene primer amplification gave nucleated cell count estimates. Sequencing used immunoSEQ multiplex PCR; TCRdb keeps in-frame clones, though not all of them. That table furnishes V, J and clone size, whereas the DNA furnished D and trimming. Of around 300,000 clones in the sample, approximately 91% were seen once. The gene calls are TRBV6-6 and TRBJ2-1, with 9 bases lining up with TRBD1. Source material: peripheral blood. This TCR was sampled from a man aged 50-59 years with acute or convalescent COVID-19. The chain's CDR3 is CASSYDGGQGFF. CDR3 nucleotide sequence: TGTGCCAGCAGTTACGACGGGGGACAGGGGTTCTTC.